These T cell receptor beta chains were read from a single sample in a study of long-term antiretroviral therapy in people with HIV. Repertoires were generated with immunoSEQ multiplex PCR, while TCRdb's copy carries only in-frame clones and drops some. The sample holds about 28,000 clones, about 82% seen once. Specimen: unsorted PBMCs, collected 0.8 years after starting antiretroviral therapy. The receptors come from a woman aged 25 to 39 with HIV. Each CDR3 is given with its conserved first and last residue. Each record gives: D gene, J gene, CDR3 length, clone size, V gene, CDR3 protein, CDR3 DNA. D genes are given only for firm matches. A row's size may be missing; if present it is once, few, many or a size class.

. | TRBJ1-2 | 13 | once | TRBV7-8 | CASSQGQHYGYTF | TGTGCCAGCAGCCAAGGACAGCACTATGGCTACACCTTC
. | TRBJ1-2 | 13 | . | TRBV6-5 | CASSSTRLYGYTF | TGTGCCAGCAGTTCGACAAGACTCTATGGCTACACCTTC
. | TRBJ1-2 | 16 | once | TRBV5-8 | CASSPSAMRAPYGYTF | TGTGCCAGCAGCCCTTCAGCGATGAGGGCACCTTATGGCTACACCTTC
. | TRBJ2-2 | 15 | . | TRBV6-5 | CASSYSGSMGGELFF | TGTGCCAGCAGTTACTCGGGTAGCATGGGCGGGGAGCTGTTTTTT
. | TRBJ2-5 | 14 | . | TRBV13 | CASSWEGEFETQYF | TGTGCCAGCAGCTGGGAGGGGGAGTTCGAGACCCAGTACTTC
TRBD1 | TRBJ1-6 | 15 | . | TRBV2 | CASRRRGPGNSPLHF | TGTGCCAGCAGAAGAAGGGGGCCCGGTAATTCACCCCTCCACTTT
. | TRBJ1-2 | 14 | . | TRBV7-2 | CASSSPGLSPGYTF | TGTGCCAGCAGCTCTCCGGGACTCTCCCCGGGCTACACCTTC
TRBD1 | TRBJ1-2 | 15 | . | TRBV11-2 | CASSFLQGQGNGYTF | TGTGCCAGCAGCTTTTTACAGGGACAGGGGAATGGCTACACCTTC
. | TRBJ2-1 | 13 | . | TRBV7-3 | CASSMTLRNEQFF | TGTGCCAGCAGCATGACGCTCCGGAATGAGCAGTTCTTC
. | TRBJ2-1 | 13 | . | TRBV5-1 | CASSLGVLDVQFF | TGCGCCAGCAGCTTGGGCGTGTTGGATGTTCAGTTCTTC
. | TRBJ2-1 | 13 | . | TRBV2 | CASYPGSYNEQFF | TGTGCCAGCTACCCCGGATCCTACAATGAGCAGTTCTTC
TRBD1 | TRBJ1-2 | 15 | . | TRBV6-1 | CASSSNRGLGYGYTF | TGTGCCAGCAGTTCGAACAGGGGGCTCGGCTATGGCTACACCTTC
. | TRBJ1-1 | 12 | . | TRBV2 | CASSSQGPEAFF | TGTGCCAGCAGCTCACAGGGCCCTGAAGCTTTCTTT
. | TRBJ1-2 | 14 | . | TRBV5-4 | CASRRVGGNYGYTF | TGTGCCAGCAGAAGGGTTGGGGGGAACTATGGCTACACCTTC
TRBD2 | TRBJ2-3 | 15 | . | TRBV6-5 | CASSWVAGPTDTQYF | TGTGCCAGCAGTTGGGTAGCGGGACCCACCGATACGCAGTATTTT
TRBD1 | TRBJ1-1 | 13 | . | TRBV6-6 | CASVGTANTEAFF | TGTGCCAGCGTGGGGACAGCGAACACTGAAGCTTTCTTT
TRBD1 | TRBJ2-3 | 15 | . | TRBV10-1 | CASRKGQGAADTQYF | TGCGCCAGCCGGAAGGGCCAGGGGGCAGCAGATACGCAGTATTTT
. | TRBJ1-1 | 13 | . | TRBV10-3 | CAARRAENTEAFF | TGTGCCGCCAGAAGGGCAGAGAACACTGAAGCTTTCTTT
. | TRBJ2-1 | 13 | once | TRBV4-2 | CASSQVTGDEQFF | TGTGCCAGCAGCCAAGTGACGGGGGATGAGCAGTTCTTC
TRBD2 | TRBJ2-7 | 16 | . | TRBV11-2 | CASSPVRTAGAYEQYF | TGTGCCAGCAGCCCCGTCCGTACGGCGGGGGCCTACGAGCAGTACTTC
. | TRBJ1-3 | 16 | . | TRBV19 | CASSIGLRASGNTIYF | TGTGCCAGTAGTATAGGATTGAGGGCCTCTGGAAACACCATATATTTT
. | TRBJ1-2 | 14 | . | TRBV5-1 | CASSSDIANYGYTF | TGCGCCAGCAGCTCGGACATCGCGAACTATGGCTACACCTTC
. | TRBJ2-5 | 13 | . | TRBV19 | CASSIGGAETQYF | TGTGCCAGTAGTATAGGGGGGGCAGAGACCCAGTACTTC
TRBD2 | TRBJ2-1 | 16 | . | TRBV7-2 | CASSSFGAGGPEEQFF | TGTGCCAGCAGCTCCTTTGGGGCGGGGGGGCCTGAGGAGCAGTTCTTC
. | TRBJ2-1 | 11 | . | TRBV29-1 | CSVRRGNEQFF | TGCAGCGTTCGCAGGGGAAATGAGCAGTTCTTC
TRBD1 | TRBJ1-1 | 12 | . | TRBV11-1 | CASSYIRGPAFF | TGTGCCAGCAGTTACATTAGGGGGCCAGCTTTCTTT
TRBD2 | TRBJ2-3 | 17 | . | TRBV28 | CASSPIQWQRGAAAQYF | TGTGCCAGCAGCCCGATCCAGTGGCAGCGGGGGGCCGCGGCGCAGTATTTT
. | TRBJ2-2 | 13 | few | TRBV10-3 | CAISEGDTGELFF | TGTGCCATCAGTGAGGGGGACACCGGGGAGCTGTTTTTT
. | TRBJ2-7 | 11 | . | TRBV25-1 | CASSALYEQYF | TGTGCCAGCAGTGCTCTTTACGAGCAGTACTTC
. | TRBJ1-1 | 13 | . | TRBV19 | CASRWQLNTEAFF | TGTGCCAGTAGATGGCAGCTGAACACTGAAGCTTTCTTT
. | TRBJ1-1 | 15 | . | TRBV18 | CASSLAGYKGPEAFF | TGTGCCAGCTCACTTGCCGGATACAAGGGTCCTGAAGCTTTCTTT
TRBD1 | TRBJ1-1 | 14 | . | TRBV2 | CASIRTGSRTEAFF | TGTGCCAGCATTCGGACAGGGTCGAGAACTGAAGCTTTCTTT
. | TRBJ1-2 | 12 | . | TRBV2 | CASSENTYGYTF | TGTGCCAGCAGTGAGAACACGTATGGCTACACCTTC
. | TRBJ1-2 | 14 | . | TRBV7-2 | CASSLNRGPYGYTF | TGTGCCAGCAGCTTAAATCGGGGCCCCTATGGCTACACCTTC
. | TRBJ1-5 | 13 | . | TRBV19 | CASSVGVNQPQHF | TGTGCCAGTAGTGTAGGGGTCAATCAGCCCCAGCATTTT
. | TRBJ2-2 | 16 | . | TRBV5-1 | CASSLIRVRDTGELFF | TGCGCCAGCAGCTTGATTCGGGTGAGGGACACCGGGGAGCTGTTTTTT
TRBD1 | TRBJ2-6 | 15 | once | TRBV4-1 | CASSQTGPGANVLTF | TGCGCCAGCAGCCAGACAGGGCCCGGGGCCAACGTCCTGACTTTC
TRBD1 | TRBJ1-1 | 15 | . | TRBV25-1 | CASRGSGQGYTEAFF | TGTGCCAGCAGGGGGTCGGGACAGGGGTACACTGAAGCTTTCTTT
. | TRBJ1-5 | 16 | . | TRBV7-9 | CASSYDTGIGNQPQHF | TGTGCCAGCAGCTATGACACAGGGATCGGCAATCAGCCCCAGCATTTT
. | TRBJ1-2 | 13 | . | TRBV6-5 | CASSALRGYGYTF | TGTGCCAGCAGTGCGTTACGGGGGTATGGCTACACCTTC
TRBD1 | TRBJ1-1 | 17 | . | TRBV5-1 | CASRLIRQGAGNTEAFF | TGCGCCAGCAGATTAATCCGACAGGGGGCAGGGAACACTGAAGCTTTCTTT
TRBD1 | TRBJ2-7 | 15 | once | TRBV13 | CASSLAGTGSYEQYF | TGTGCCAGCAGCTTAGCCGGGACAGGGTCCTACGAGCAGTACTTC
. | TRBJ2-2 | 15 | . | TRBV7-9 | CASSSGHGTTGELFF | TGTGCCAGCAGCTCGGGACACGGGACCACCGGGGAGCTGTTTTTT
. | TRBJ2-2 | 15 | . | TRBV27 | CASSLSTVGSGELFF | TGTGCCAGCAGTTTAAGTACTGTGGGATCCGGGGAGCTGTTTTTT
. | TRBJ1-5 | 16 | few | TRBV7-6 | CASSLEGRYSNQPQHF | TGTGCCAGCAGCTTAGAGGGACGCTATAGCAATCAGCCCCAGCATTTT
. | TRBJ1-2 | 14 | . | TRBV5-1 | CASSLEQTNYGYTF | TGCGCCAGCAGCTTGGAACAGACCAACTATGGCTACACCTTC
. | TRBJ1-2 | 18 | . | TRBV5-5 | CASSLRPSDLLALHGYTF | TGTGCCAGCAGCTTGAGGCCCTCGGACCTATTAGCCCTCCATGGCTACACCTTC
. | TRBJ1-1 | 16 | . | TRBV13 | CASSEGDWGLYTEAFF | TGTGCCAGCAGCGAAGGGGACTGGGGATTGTACACTGAAGCTTTCTTT
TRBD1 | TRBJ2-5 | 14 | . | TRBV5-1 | CASSTDRGRETQYF | TGCGCCAGCAGCACAGACAGGGGGAGGGAGACCCAGTACTTC
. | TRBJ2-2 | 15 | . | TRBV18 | CASSPPGRSTGELFF | TGTGCCAGCTCACCACCCGGCAGAAGCACCGGGGAGCTGTTTTTT
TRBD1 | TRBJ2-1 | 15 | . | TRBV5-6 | CASSFGTGGMNEQFF | TGTGCCAGCAGCTTTGGGACAGGGGGCATGAATGAGCAGTTCTTC
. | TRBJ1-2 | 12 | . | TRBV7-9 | CASSLDVNGYTF | TGTGCCAGCAGCTTAGATGTGAACGGCTACACCTTC
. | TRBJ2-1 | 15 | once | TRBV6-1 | CASSENRDWNMEQFF | TGTGCCAGCAGTGAGAATCGGGACTGGAATATGGAGCAGTTCTTC
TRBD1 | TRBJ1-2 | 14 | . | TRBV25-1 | CASSVGTGGNGYTF | TGTGCCAGCAGTGTCGGGACAGGGGGAAATGGCTACACCTTC
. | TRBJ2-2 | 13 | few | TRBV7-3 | CASSFSNTGELFF | TGTGCCAGCAGCTTCAGCAACACCGGGGAGCTGTTTTTT